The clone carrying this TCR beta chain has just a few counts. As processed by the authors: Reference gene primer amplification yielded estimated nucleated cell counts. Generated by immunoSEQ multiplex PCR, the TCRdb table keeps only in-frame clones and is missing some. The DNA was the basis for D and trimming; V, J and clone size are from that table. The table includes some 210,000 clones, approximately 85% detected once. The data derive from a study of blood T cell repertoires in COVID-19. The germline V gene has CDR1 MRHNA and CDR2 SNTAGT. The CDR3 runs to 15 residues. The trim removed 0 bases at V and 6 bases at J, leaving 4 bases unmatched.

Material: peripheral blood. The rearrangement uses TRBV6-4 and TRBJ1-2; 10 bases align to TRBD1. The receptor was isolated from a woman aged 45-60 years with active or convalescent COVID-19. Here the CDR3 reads CASSDSGTGENGYTF. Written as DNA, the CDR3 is TGTGCCAGCAGTGACTCCGGGACAGGGGAGAATGGCTACACCTTC.